A single sample gave rise to the 30 T cell receptor beta chains below, sequenced in a study of cytomegalovirus exposure and HLA in healthy donors. 60 Vbeta and 13 Jbeta primers were used in PCR. TCRdb's table, derived via immunoSEQ multiplex PCR, lists solely in-frame clones and lacks some. This repertoire shows 98,000 or so clones, roughly 75% found once; its top ten account for approximately 1.7%. Material for sequencing was PBMCs. The receptor set was obtained from a woman aged 40 to 49 in good health and CMV-seronegative.

The gene calls are TRBV2 and TRBJ2-2, with D perhaps matching TRBD1 (5 bases). CDR3 size: 12 residues. The V gene lost 6 bases and the J gene lost 7 bases, with 9 bases spanning the gap. Germline V gene data show CDR1 as SNHLY and CDR2 as FYNNEI. The DNA for the CDR3 is TGTGCCAGCAGACAGGAAGGCGGGGAGCTGTTTTTT. It codes for CASRQEGGELFF.

The chain uses TRBV19 and TRBJ2-1, with D perhaps TRBD1 (5 bases). Germline V gene sequence: CDR1 LNHDA, CDR2 SQIVND (reference sequence). This CDR3 comprises 14 residues. The V and J ends lost 5 bases and 3 bases respectively, with 11 bases between them. The CDR3 loop reads CASSLATGYNEQFF. DNA for the CDR3: TGTGCCAGTAGTCTGGCCACAGGCTACAATGAGCAGTTCTTC.

This clone occurred a few times. V gene TRBV5-4 combines with J gene TRBJ1-3; D gene ambiguous. The V gene's germline CDR1 is SGHNT and CDR2 YYREEE (reference sequence). The germline V and J ends were trimmed by 7 bases and 0 bases, with 17 bases remaining between them. This CDR3 region has 16 residues. CDR3 region: CASQPWGVSSGNTIYF. For the CDR3, the DNA is TGTGCCAGCCAACCCTGGGGAGTGAGCTCTGGAAACACCATATATTTT. The full variable domain, completed using reference TRBV5-4 and TRBJ1-3, is ETGVTQSPTHLIKTRGQQVTLRCSSQSGHNTVSWYQQALGQGPQFIFQYYREEENGRGNFPPRFSGLQFPNYSSELNVNALELDDSALYLCASQPWGVSSGNTIYFGEGSWLTVV.

The chain couples TRBV30 to TRBJ2-1, with 8 bases fitting TRBD2. Germline V gives CDR1 GTSNPN, CDR2 SVGIG (reference sequence). The CDR3 runs 15 residues. The J segment lost 3 bases and the V segment lost 1 base, leaving 5 bases of the junction unmatched. CDR3 DNA: TGTGCCTGGAGTGGGTCCAGCGGGAGCTACAATGAGCAGTTCTTC. It is translated as CAWSGSSGSYNEQFF.

This clone was picked up one time. The J gene is TRBJ2-2, the V gene TRBV9; D might be TRBD2 (6 bases). Germline V gene data show CDR1 as SGDLS and CDR2 as YYNGEE. The CDR3 extends over 15 amino acids. The V and J ends lost 0 bases and 4 bases respectively, with 10 bases between them. CDR3 sequence reads: CASSVGVGSTGELFF. The DNA for the CDR3 is TGTGCCAGCAGCGTAGGGGTCGGGAGCACCGGGGAGCTGTTTTTT.

This chain uses TRBV2 with TRBJ1-5; 11 nucleotides line up with TRBD1. The germline V gene has CDR1 SNHLY and CDR2 FYNNEI. The CDR3 runs 14 residues. V was clipped by 5 bases and J by 6 bases; unmatched bases: 3. The chain's CDR3 is CASSWTGGRQPQHF. As DNA, the CDR3 is TGTGCCAGCAGTTGGACAGGGGGCCGTCAGCCCCAGCATTTT.

V gene TRBV20-1 combines with J gene TRBJ2-7; TRBD1 might be the D (5 bases). CDR1 and CDR2 (germline): DFQATT, SNEGSKA (reference sequence). This CDR3 is 10 amino acids long. V was pared by 3 bases and J by 6 bases, with 6 bases between. The CDR3 is CSASTGEQYF. In DNA, the CDR3 is TGCAGTGCTAGTACAGGCGAGCAGTACTTC.

CDR3 region: CASSEASKTVYGYTF. The CDR3 DNA sequence: TGTGCCAGCAGTGAAGCGAGTAAAACGGTCTATGGCTACACCTTC. The V and J genes are TRBV6-1 and TRBJ1-2; D is unresolved. Trimming took 0 bases from V and 4 from J, leaving 12 bases between them. Germline V gives CDR1 MNHNS, CDR2 SASEGT. The CDR3 consists of 15 residues.

The chain links TRBV18 to TRBJ2-7; 7 nucleotides align to TRBD2. Germline values: CDR1 KGHSH, CDR2 LQKENI. The J segment lost 2 bases and the V segment lost 3 bases, leaving 4 bases of the junction unmatched. The CDR3 sequence is 14 residues long. The chain's CDR3 is CASSPPSGTYEQYF. The CDR3 nucleotides are TGTGCCAGCTCACCCCCCAGCGGGACCTACGAGCAGTACTTC.

This chain connects TRBV15 to TRBJ1-2; D might be TRBD1 (6 bases). V was clipped by 0 bases and J by 3 bases, with 8 bases between them. The germline gives CDR1 LNHNV, CDR2 YYDKDF (reference sequence). The CDR3 covers 14 residues. The CDR3 spells CATSRERQDYGYTF. CDR3 coding DNA: TGTGCCACCAGCAGAGAGAGACAGGACTATGGCTACACCTTC.

On this clone itself: At one boundary the junction diverges from the germline segment, which might be a read error. The chain employs TRBV9 and TRBJ1-2; D may be TRBD1 (6 bases). Germline lookup yields CDR1 SGDLS and CDR2 YYNGEE. CDR3 length: 15 residues. CDR3 nucleotide sequence: TGTGCCGGCAGCGTAGGTACGGGACAAAACTATGGCTACACCTTC. It translates to CAGSVGTGQNYGYTF.

The chain joins TRBV7-8 to TRBJ2-3; a possible D gene is TRBD1 (5 bases). The CDR3 spans 15 residues. Trimming shortened V by 1 base and J by 4 bases, and 12 bases separated the two germline ends. The germline V gene has CDR1 SGHVS and CDR2 FQNEAQ. This CDR3 reads CASSLGQGQSDTQYF. CDR3 nucleotides: TGTGCCAGCAGCTTAGGGCAGGGTCAGTCAGATACGCAGTATTTT.

V usage is TRBV11-2 and J usage is TRBJ1-4, with D maybe TRBD1 (6 bases). This CDR3 is 16 amino acids long. Germline V CDR1 and CDR2: SGHAT, FQNNGV. V was trimmed by 4 bases and J by 2 bases, leaving 14 bases between them. The CDR3 nucleotides are TGTGCCAGCAGCTCGTATACAGGGATCACTAATGAAAAACTGTTTTTT. Encoded protein: CASSSYTGITNEKLFF.

The V call is TRBV5-1, the J call TRBJ2-7, with 7 bases aligning to TRBD2. Trimming cost V 3 bases and J 3 bases; bases outside gene matches: 6. This CDR3 comprises 14 residues. Germline values: CDR1 SGHRS, CDR2 YFSETQ. CDR3 region: CASSSAGWFYEQYF. DNA of the CDR3: TGCGCCAGCAGCTCAGCGGGGTGGTTCTACGAGCAGTACTTC.

DNA of the CDR3: TGTGCCAGCAGCTTAGGCAGTTCTAACTATGGCTACACCTTC. Translating gives CASSLGSSNYGYTF. V gene TRBV7-2 combines with J gene TRBJ1-2; no definite D call. CDR1 is SGHTA and CDR2 is FQGNSA in the germline V gene. The CDR3 length is 14 residues. V was clipped by 1 base and J by 0 bases, with 6 bases between them. The full variable domain, completed using reference TRBV7-2 and TRBJ1-2, is GAGVSQSPSNKVTEKGKDVELRCDPISGHTALYWYRQSLGQGLEFLIYFQGNSAPDKSGLPSDRFSAERTGGSVSTLTIQRTQQEDSAVYLCASSLGSSNYGYTFGSGTRLTVV.

CDR3 in amino acids: CASSFRQGVYEQYF. CDR3 sequence (DNA): TGTGCCAGCAGTTTTCGACAGGGGGTCTACGAGCAGTACTTC. This chain joins TRBV28 and TRBJ2-7; 9 bases align to TRBD1. The CDR3 is 14 amino acids. With V trimmed by 3 bases and J by 3 bases, 3 bases remained unmatched. Germline CDR1 is MDHEN and CDR2 is SYDVKM.

The V call is TRBV30, the J call TRBJ1-1; D not resolved. V dropped 4 bases and J dropped 5 bases, with 11 bases sitting between them. Germline CDR1 GTSNPN, CDR2 SVGIG (reference sequence). This CDR3 contains 12 residues. The CDR3 loop is CAWNNRVTEAFF. DNA of the CDR3: TGTGCCTGGAATAACCGAGTGACTGAAGCTTTCTTT. Using reference TRBV30 and TRBJ1-1 for the parts outside the CDR3, the full variable domain is SQTIHQWPATLVQPVGSPLSLECTVEGTSNPNLYWYRQAAGRGLQLLFYSVGIGQISSEVPQNLSASRPQDRQFILSSKKLLLSDSGFYLCAWNNRVTEAFFGQGTRLTVV.

This chain links TRBV28 with TRBJ2-2; D possibly corresponds to TRBD2 (5 bases). The CDR3 loop spans 14 amino acids. Germline assignment: CDR1 MDHEN and CDR2 SYDVKM. V was pared by 4 bases and J by 8 bases, with 14 bases between. CDR3 nucleotide sequence: TGTGCCAGCAGTTATGAGGGCTCGGAAGGGGAGCTGTTTTTT. It is translated as CASSYEGSEGELFF.

The chain joins TRBV28 to TRBJ2-1; possible D gene TRBD1, 6 bases. Germline V gene lookup returns CDR1 MDHEN and CDR2 SYDVKM. The CDR3 totals 13 residues. Trimming cost V 2 bases and J 8 bases, with 10 bases left between them. CDR3 amino acids: CASSLTGLYEQFF. CDR3 DNA: TGTGCCAGCAGTTTAACAGGGTTGTATGAGCAGTTCTTC.

V is TRBV9 and J is TRBJ2-5; a possible D gene is TRBD2 (5 bases). Germline CDR1 is SGDLS and CDR2 is YYNGEE. The V and J ends lost 0 bases and 5 bases respectively, with 11 bases between them. This CDR3 contains 14 residues. The CDR3 sequence: CASSVASGGETQYF. The CDR3 DNA reads as TGTGCCAGCAGCGTAGCCAGCGGCGGGGAGACCCAGTACTTC.

As for this clone: The sample holds other DNA sequences that translate to the same CDR3. Written as DNA, the CDR3 is TGTGCCAGCAGTTCCGGGTACGAGCAGTACTTC. This sequence encodes CASSSGYEQYF. The chain joins TRBV28 to TRBJ2-7, with D unresolved. The germline V and J ends were trimmed by 4 bases and 4 bases, with 5 bases remaining between them. Per germline, CDR1 MDHEN and CDR2 SYDVKM. There are 11 residues in the CDR3.

The V gene is TRBV30, the J gene TRBJ2-2; 7 bases match TRBD2. The ends lost 3 bases at V and 2 bases at J; junction bases unmatched: 9. CDR1 GTSNPN and CDR2 SVGIG come from the germline V gene (reference sequence). The CDR3 is made up of 16 amino acids. In DNA form, the CDR3 reads TGTGCCTGGAGCGACACTAGCGTTCTTAACACCGGGGAGCTGTTTTTT. Translating it yields CAWSDTSVLNTGELFF.

V is TRBV5-4 and J is TRBJ2-3, with no clear D. This CDR3 is built from 15 residues. The germline V gene has CDR1 SGHNT and CDR2 YYREEE (reference sequence). The germline V and J ends were trimmed by 0 bases and 6 bases, with 14 bases remaining between them. CDR3 sequence reads: CASSLALVRPDTQYF. The CDR3 DNA sequence: TGTGCCAGCAGCTTGGCCCTAGTTCGCCCGGATACGCAGTATTTT.

This chain connects TRBV6-5 to TRBJ1-5; D is unclear. The CDR3 contains 10 residues. The germline V and J ends were trimmed by 9 bases and 9 bases, with 9 bases remaining between them. Germline V gives CDR1 MNHEY, CDR2 SVGAGI. CDR3 in DNA: TGTGCCAGAGCATTACGGCCCCAGCATTTT. Its translation: CARALRPQHF.

This clone came up once. The chain couples TRBV27 to TRBJ1-5, with TRBD1 matching over 10 bases. J lost 2 bases, V lost 4 bases, and 2 bases had no gene match. Germline V gene lookup returns CDR1 MNHEY and CDR2 SMNVEV (reference sequence). This CDR3 has 15 amino acids. CDR3 nucleotide sequence: TGTGCCAGCAGTTCCGGGACAGGGGGCAATCAGCCCCAGCATTTT. Its protein is CASSSGTGGNQPQHF.

V gene TRBV28 combines with J gene TRBJ1-1; TRBD1 might be the D (6 bases). Trimming shortened V by 5 bases and J by 8 bases, and 12 bases separated the two germline ends. Germline-derived CDR1 and CDR2 are MDHEN and SYDVKM. CDR3 length: 12 residues. Here the CDR3 DNA reads TGTGCCAGCAGTAAGGGGGGGAGAGAAGCTTTCTTT. Translation gives CASSKGGREAFF.

The chain is built from TRBV15 and TRBJ2-3; a weak D match, TRBD1 (5 bases). V was cut by 0 bases and J by 1 base, with 8 bases left in between. The CDR3 is 15 residues long. CDR1 is LNHNV, CDR2 YYDKDF, per germline (reference sequence). CDR3 protein: CATSRDRVGTDTQYF. CDR3 nucleotides: TGTGCCACCAGCAGAGACAGGGTCGGCACAGATACGCAGTATTTT.

V usage is TRBV4-3 and J usage is TRBJ2-5, with 8 nucleotides matching TRBD1. Germline V gene sequence: CDR1 LGHNA, CDR2 YSLEER. The CDR3 runs 17 residues. J gave up 2 bases and V 0 bases, and 8 bases lay outside the gene matches. The chain's CDR3 is CASSQDRTGGLQETQYF. Here the CDR3 DNA reads TGCGCCAGCAGCCAAGATCGAACAGGGGGGCTTCAAGAGACCCAGTACTTC.

The chain joins TRBV28 to TRBJ2-3, with TRBD2 identical over 10 bases. The ends lost 4 bases at V and 2 bases at J; junction bases unmatched: 9. Germline V lookup: CDR1 MDHEN, CDR2 SYDVKM. The CDR3 has 17 residues. The CDR3 coding sequence is TGTGCCAGCAGTTCACAAATACTAGCGGGATCCACAGATACGCAGTATTTT. It yields the protein CASSSQILAGSTDTQYF.

This chain connects TRBV14 to TRBJ2-3; D might be TRBD2 (5 bases). Per germline, CDR1 SGHDN and CDR2 FVKESK. CDR3 length: 15 residues. V lost 1 base and J 10 bases, leaving 18 bases between the germline ends. The CDR3 is CASSQVGPSRGSQYF. The DNA of the CDR3 is TGTGCCAGCAGCCAAGTAGGCCCCTCCCGCGGGTCGCAGTATTTT. The whole variable domain, filled in from reference TRBV14 and TRBJ2-3, reads EAGVTQFPSHSVIEKGQTVTLRCDPISGHDNLYWYRRVMGKEIKFLLHFVKESKQDESGMPNNRFLAERTGGTYSTLKVQPAELEDSGVYFCASSQVGPSRGSQYFGPGTRLTVL.